There are many counts of the clone carrying this T cell receptor (beta chain). What it recognizes is unknown. Using its own MiXCR run on the reads, TCRdb lists one record per CDR3 protein. Among roughly 230,000 distinct CDR3 sequences listed, 9% to 15% were seen once. CDR1 DFQATT and CDR2 SNEGSKA come from the germline V gene (reference sequence). The CDR3 totals 14 residues. V dropped 2 bases and J dropped 8; count of bases not matched to a gene: 6. The sample is drawn from a study of T cell repertoires in cytomegalovirus infection. About the research overall: Carrying CMV and the relevant HLA type showed in public TCR beta signatures. Findings and limits, study-wide: Public TCR beta family frequency separated CMV-and-HLA carriers, including in an independent cohort.

This clonotype was sampled from a human donor in good health (CMV status not recorded). Some clones in this sample may be carry-over from other donors' samples. V gene TRBV20-1 combines with J gene TRBJ2-1; 10 positions agree with TRBD2. The sample consisted of PBMCs. The CDR3 sequence: CSARLAGDHYEQFF. CDR3 in DNA: TGCAGTGCTAGACTAGCGGGAGATCATTATGAGCAGTTCTTC.